The 11 T cell receptor beta chains reported below all come from one sample, sequenced in a study of blood T cell repertoires in COVID-19. Sequencing used immunoSEQ multiplex PCR; TCRdb keeps in-frame clones, though not all of them. This sample has tens of thousands of clones, with 80% to 95% found just once. Sequenced: peripheral blood. The source is a human donor with active COVID-19. The donor label of this sample is uncertain.

The V gene is TRBV25-1, the J gene TRBJ2-3, with 12 bases identical to TRBD2. V gave up 0 bases and J gave up 3 bases; unmatched junction bases: 7. The CDR3 runs to 18 residues. Germline CDR1 is MGHDK and CDR2 is SYGVNS. The DNA for the CDR3 is TGTGCCAGCAGTGAATATCTGGTCACTAGCGGGGGGACAGATACGCAGTATTTT. Translating it yields CASSEYLVTSGGTDTQYF.

The V gene is TRBV18, the J gene TRBJ2-7, with 10 bases that match TRBD1. CDR3 size: 15 residues. V was pared by 3 bases and J by 2 bases, with 4 bases of the junction left unmatched. Germline values: CDR1 KGHSH, CDR2 LQKENI. The CDR3: CASSPGTGAPYEQYF. The CDR3 DNA reads TGTGCCAGCTCACCGGGGACAGGGGCCCCCTACGAGCAGTACTTC.

V gene TRBV5-4 combines with J gene TRBJ2-2; no definite D call. The germline CDR1 and CDR2 sequences are SGHNT and YYREEE (reference sequence). Between the trimmed V and J ends, which lost 5 bases and 4 bases, there was a span of 15 bases. This CDR3 is built from 15 residues. The CDR3 DNA reads TGTGCCAGCAGGACCTATGGGCCTTCCACCGGGGAGCTGTTTTTT. It yields the protein CASRTYGPSTGELFF.

For the CDR3, the DNA is TGTGCCAGCAGTGGCCGGGACAGCGACTCGGCCCGCGGAGAGACCCAGTACTTC. As protein: CASSGRDSDSARGETQYF. This sequence joins TRBV25-1 and TRBJ2-5, with 7 nucleotides matching TRBD1. CDR1 and CDR2 (germline): MGHDK, SYGVNS. Unmatched junction bases numbered 18, after V lost 4 bases and J lost 4 bases. The CDR3 loop spans 18 amino acids.

J is TRBJ1-4 and V is TRBV7-2, with 7 bases aligning to TRBD1. The CDR3 runs to 15 residues. In germline, CDR1 is SGHTA, CDR2 FQGNSA. V trimming: 6 bases; J trimming: 8 bases; junction bases outside the gene matches: 12. The CDR3 here is CASRPEGAWGEKLFF. CDR3 coding DNA: TGTGCCAGCAGGCCGGAGGGGGCTTGGGGGGAAAAACTGTTTTTT. Complete variable domain (other parts from reference TRBV7-2 and TRBJ1-4): GAGVSQSPSNKVTEKGKDVELRCDPISGHTALYWYRQSLGQGLEFLIYFQGNSAPDKSGLPSDRFSAERTGGSVSTLTIQRTQQEDSAVYLCASRPEGAWGEKLFFGSGTQLSVL.

The chain employs TRBV3-1 (or the pseudogene TRBV3-2) and TRBJ2-5; D uncertain. The germline V and J ends were trimmed by 5 bases and 2 bases, with 6 bases remaining between them. CDR3 length: 12 amino acids. CDR1 LGHDT and CDR2 YNNKEL come from the germline V gene (reference sequence). The CDR3 DNA reads as TGTGCCAGCAGCTGGCCACAAGAGACCCAGTACTTC. Its protein is CASSWPQETQYF.

This clone was seen a single time. The chain recombines TRBV2 with TRBJ1-5; D might be TRBD1 (5 bases). Germline values: CDR1 SNHLY, CDR2 FYNNEI. V lost 4 bases and J 0 bases, leaving 10 bases between the germline ends. The CDR3 extends over 15 amino acids. The CDR3 region is CASSAGRASNQPQHF. The CDR3 DNA follows: TGTGCCAGCAGTGCGGGCAGGGCTAGCAATCAGCCCCAGCATTTT.

The V and J genes are TRBV3-1 (or the pseudogene TRBV3-2) and TRBJ2-1, with 10 bases aligning to TRBD1. Germline V gene sequence: CDR1 LGHDT, CDR2 YNNKEL (reference sequence). Trimming removed 2 bases from V and 7 bases from J; junction bases left unmatched: 11. This CDR3 has 17 residues. The CDR3 region is CASSQRPGQGFGNEQFF. CDR3 bases: TGTGCCAGCAGCCAACGACCGGGACAGGGGTTCGGAAATGAGCAGTTCTTC.

The rearrangement links TRBV7-3 to TRBJ2-3, with D possibly being TRBD2 (7 bases). CDR3 size: 15 residues. Germline V gene sequence: CDR1 SGHTA, CDR2 FQGTGA. The V and J ends lost 0 bases and 5 bases respectively, with 12 bases between them. In DNA form, the CDR3 reads TGTGCCAGCAGCTTAACTGGGGGGGCTGTAGATACGCAGTATTTT. It yields the protein CASSLTGGAVDTQYF.

The chain uses TRBV5-4 and TRBJ2-3, with 9 bases fitting TRBD1. J was trimmed by 1 base and V by 3 bases; bases with no gene match: 3. The CDR3 covers 15 residues. Per the germline V gene, CDR1 is SGHNT and CDR2 is YYREEE (reference sequence). In DNA, the CDR3 is TGTGCCAGCAGCTCCACAGGGGGCGGCACAGATACGCAGTATTTT. This sequence encodes CASSSTGGGTDTQYF.

The chain joins TRBV28 to TRBJ2-1, with 12 bases aligning to TRBD2. The CDR3 totals 14 residues. V lost 6 bases to trimming and J lost 7 bases; unmatched junction nucleotides: 4. Germline V gives CDR1 MDHEN, CDR2 SYDVKM. The CDR3 sequence: CASSRTSGVNEQFF. The CDR3 DNA reads as TGTGCCAGCAGCAGGACTAGCGGGGTAAATGAGCAGTTCTTC.